Listed here are 5 T cell receptor beta chains from one sample, sequenced in a study of identical twins. TCRdb ran MiXCR on the 5' RACE reads and lists one entry per CDR3 protein. The table includes roughly 470,000 distinct CDR3 sequences, roughly an eighth detected once. These same data were also listed under a study on yellow fever vaccine responses in identical twins.

Sequences were obtained from CD4+ T cells sorted from blood. The source of these receptors is a woman in her late teens or twenties in good health.

This sequence joins TRBV20-1 and TRBJ2-3; 12 bases align to TRBD1. Germline-derived CDR1 and CDR2 are DFQATT and SNEGSKA (reference sequence). The junction had 6 bases not matched to a gene; V was cut back by 1 base and J by 4 bases. CDR3 length: 16 residues. The DNA of the CDR3 is TGCAGTGCTAGAGGGGACAGGGGGCAGGGAGCAGATACGCAGTATTTT. This translates into CSARGDRGQGADTQYF.

This sequence joins TRBV20-1 and TRBJ2-1, with TRBD2 identical over 13 bases. V gave up 5 bases and J gave up 0 bases; unmatched junction bases: 7. The CDR3 runs to 17 residues. Germline assignment: CDR1 DFQATT and CDR2 SNEGSKA (reference sequence). The CDR3 DNA is TGCAGTGCTCGTGGGACTAGCGGGGAAAGCTCCTACAATGAGCAGTTCTTC. Translation: CSARGTSGESSYNEQFF.

The chain recombines TRBV6-4 with TRBJ2-3, with 16 bases fitting TRBD2. Germline trimming cut 6 bases from V and 3 bases from J; bases unmatched to any gene: 6. CDR3 size: 17 residues. The V gene's germline CDR1 is MRHNA and CDR2 SNTAGT. The CDR3 nucleotides read TGTGCCAGCAGAGCCGGGACTAGCGGGGGGGCGACAGATACGCAGTATTTT. Its translation is CASRAGTSGGATDTQYF.

The chain couples TRBV6-9 to TRBJ2-2; 7 nucleotides match TRBD2. Germline V gene data show CDR1 as MNHGY and CDR2 as SVAAGI. V lost 5 bases to trimming and J lost 4 bases; unmatched junction nucleotides: 16. This CDR3 region has 18 residues. In DNA, the CDR3 is TGTGCCAGCAGTCGCCCTCCTGGGAGGGGACGGTGCACCGGGGAGCTGTTTTTT. Translation gives CASSRPPGRGRCTGELFF.

The chain carries TRBV12-3 or TRBV12-4 and TRBJ2-1; D gene uncertain. Trimming removed 2 bases at V and 9 bases at J, with 2 bases between. This CDR3 is 10 amino acids long. CDR3 nucleotides: TGTGCCAGCAGTTTAATTGAGCAGTTCTTC. It yields the protein CASSLIEQFF.